The entry below gives a single T cell receptor (beta chain) sequence along with its context. Its antigen is undetermined. Germline assignment: CDR1 KGHSH and CDR2 LQKENI. V was clipped by 2 bases and J by 3 bases, with 14 bases between them. This CDR3 has 16 amino acids. This specimen comes from a study of graft-versus-host responses after intestinal transplantation. About the research overall: Multivisceral, liver-intestinal, or isolated intestinal grafts went to recipients. The recipients all started with anti-thymocyte globulin induction and then took tacrolimus and steroids for about three years. Findings and caveats of the study: Some GvH clones appeared in ileal mucosa or blood before recipient bone marrow.

Assay used: immunoSEQ multiplex PCR; TCRdb lists only in-frame clones, some missing. Of about 97,000 clones listed, around nine tenths are singletons. Sequencing used PBMCs, obtained 453 days after intestinal transplant. This TCR came from a human patient who received an intestinal transplant, so some T cells may come from the graft donor. The chain combines TRBV18 with TRBJ1-5; tentative D call: TRBD1 (5 bases). Here the CDR3 DNA reads TGTGCCAGCTCACCAGGGACCGAATCCTTCAATCAGCCCCAGCATTTT. Protein sequence: CASSPGTESFNQPQHF.